This T cell receptor beta chain comes out of a study of T cell responses to AZD1222 COVID-19 vaccine. Study-wide results and limits: Baseline serology detected seropositivity in only a handful of AZD1222 recipients. Spike-wide coverage was observed for vaccine-associated CD4 TCRs, with dominant responses at 160-218 and 743-854.

The table came from immunoSEQ multiplex PCR; TCRdb's copy has only in-frame clones and leaves some out. The sample records around 150,000 clones, roughly 94% being singletons. Per germline, CDR1 ENHRY and CDR2 SYGVKD. The CDR3 is 15 residues long. Trimming cost V 1 base and J 5 bases; bases outside gene matches: 5. Worth noting for this clone: Its antigen is unidentified.

The TCR sequence derives from an adult in good health. The V gene is TRBV10-3, the J gene TRBJ2-3; 8 positions match TRBD1. The starting material was peripheral blood, obtained on day 0 of AZD1222 vaccination. The CDR3 DNA is TGTGCCATCAGTGAGTTTGACAGGGGAGGAGATACGCAGTATTTT. This encodes CAISEFDRGGDTQYF.